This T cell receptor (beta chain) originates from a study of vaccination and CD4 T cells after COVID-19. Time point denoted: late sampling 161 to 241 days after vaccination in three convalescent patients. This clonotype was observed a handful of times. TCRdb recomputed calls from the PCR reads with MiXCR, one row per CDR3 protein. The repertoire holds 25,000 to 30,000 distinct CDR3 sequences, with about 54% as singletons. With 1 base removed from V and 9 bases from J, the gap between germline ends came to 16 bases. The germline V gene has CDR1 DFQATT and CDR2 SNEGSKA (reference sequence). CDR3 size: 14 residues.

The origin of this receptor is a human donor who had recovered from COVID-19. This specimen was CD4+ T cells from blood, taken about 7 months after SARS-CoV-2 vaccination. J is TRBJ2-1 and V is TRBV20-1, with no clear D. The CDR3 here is CSARVFRAPSEQFF. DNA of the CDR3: TGCAGTGCTAGAGTTTTTAGAGCCCCGAGTGAGCAGTTCTTC.